A selection of T cell receptor beta chains follows, all from one sample in a study of immune characterization of retroperitoneal liposarcoma. TCRdb re-analysed the PCR reads in MiXCR, keeping a single row per CDR3 protein. The sample yields several thousand distinct CDR3 sequences, 25% to 35% seen once. Sequenced: blood. The receptors stem from a male donor with retroperitoneal liposarcoma. The CDR3 runs from the conserved cysteine through the conserved F or W. The D gene is left open where the match is weak. A row's size may be missing; if present it is once, few, many or a size class.

TRBJ2-3	TRBD2	few	TRBV6-1	CASRPLAGTSTDTQYF	TGTGCCAGCAGACCCCTAGCGGGGACTAGCACAGATACGCAGTATTTT
TRBJ1-4	TRBD1	many	TRBV6-1	CASGQGHEKLFF	TGTGCCAGCGGACAGGGGCATGAAAAACTGTTTTTT
TRBJ2-7	TRBD1	.	TRBV6-1	CASRRDRRAHEQYF	TGTGCCAGCAGACGGGACAGGAGGGCCCACGAGCAGTACTTC
TRBJ1-2	.	few	TRBV30	CAWGSGGFGYTF	TGTGCCTGGGGGTCAGGAGGCTTTGGCTACACCTTC
TRBJ1-1	.	.	TRBV6-6	CASTPGTEAFF	TGTGCCAGCACTCCAGGGACTGAAGCTTTCTTT
TRBJ1-1	.	.	TRBV11-3	CASSLEERTGEAFF	TGTGCCAGCAGCTTAGAGGAAAGGACGGGTGAAGCTTTCTTT
TRBJ2-1	TRBD2	many	TRBV6-1	CASKVPGLAGVNKQFF	TGTGCCAGCAAAGTCCCCGGACTAGCGGGAGTCAATAAGCAGTTCTTC
TRBJ2-1	TRBD2	.	TRBV7-2	CASSFGLAGSSYNEQFF	TGTGCCAGCAGCTTCGGTTTAGCGGGATCCTCCTACAATGAGCAGTTCTTC
TRBJ2-1	.	.	TRBV9	CASSALSGGALRGQFF	TGTGCCAGCAGCGCCCTCTCCGGCGGGGCATTGAGGGGGCAGTTCTTC
TRBJ1-2	TRBD1	.	TRBV6-1	CASSYDRGPPYGYTF	TGTGCCAGCAGCTATGACAGGGGGCCTCCCTATGGCTACACCTTC
TRBJ2-1	TRBD2	few	TRBV11-2	CASSFHGGEQFF	TGTGCCAGCAGCTTCCACGGGGGGGAGCAGTTCTTC
TRBJ2-1	TRBD2	.	TRBV9	CASSVVSGSNEQFF	TGTGCCAGCAGCGTAGTTAGCGGGAGTAATGAGCAGTTCTTC
TRBJ1-2	.	many	TRBV10-3	CAISPDRANYGYTF	TGTGCCATCAGCCCGGACAGAGCTAACTATGGCTACACCTTC
TRBJ2-3	TRBD2	.	TRBV6-1	CASSYERERTDTQYF	TGTGCCAGCAGTTATGAGCGGGAGCGCACAGATACGCAGTATTTT
TRBJ2-1	.	few	TRBV6-1	CASTPVRETLEQFF	TGTGCCAGCACTCCAGTCCGGGAGACTCTCGAGCAGTTCTTC
TRBJ2-3	TRBD1	many	TRBV7-9	CASSRQGADTQYF	TGTGCCAGCAGCCGACAGGGGGCAGATACGCAGTATTTT
TRBJ1-5	.	.	TRBV4-1	CASSQVYGSLDQPQHF	TGCGCCAGCAGCCAAGTTTACGGCAGTCTGGATCAGCCCCAGCATTTT
TRBJ2-5	.	.	TRBV6-1	CASSENLDETQYF	TGTGCCAGCAGTGAGAACCTGGACGAGACCCAGTACTTC
TRBJ1-5	.	many	TRBV6-6	CASSYSGTSNQPQHF	TGTGCCAGCAGTTACTCAGGGACGAGCAATCAGCCCCAGCATTTT
TRBJ2-1	TRBD2	many	TRBV6-1	CASSSRRTSGNEQFF	TGTGCCAGCAGTTCTCGACGGACTAGCGGCAATGAGCAGTTCTTC
TRBJ1-1	TRBD1	.	TRBV7-2	CASSQDRERQAFF	TGTGCCAGCAGCCAGGACAGGGAACGACAAGCTTTCTTT
TRBJ1-4	TRBD1	few	TRBV7-2	CASSLDRGYEKLFF	TGTGCCAGCAGCTTAGACAGGGGCTATGAAAAACTGTTTTTT
TRBJ2-6	.	.	TRBV20-1	CSARDWGTGANVLTF	TGCAGTGCTAGAGATTGGGGGACTGGGGCCAACGTCCTGACTTTC
TRBJ2-3	.	.	TRBV6-6	CASSYLTATDTQYF	TGTGCCAGCAGTTACCTGACAGCCACAGATACGCAGTATTTT
TRBJ2-3	TRBD2	many	TRBV11-3	CASSSRTSGGPLETDTQYF	TGTGCCAGCAGCTCCAGGACTAGCGGGGGACCACTTGAAACAGATACGCAGTATTTT
TRBJ2-1	TRBD2	.	TRBV7-2	CASSPSGRLARFEQFF	TGTGCCAGCAGCCCCTCCGGGAGACTAGCTCGCTTCGAGCAGTTCTTC
TRBJ1-4	.	few	TRBV6-1	CASRVTATNEKLFF	TGTGCCAGCAGGGTAACAGCAACTAATGAAAAACTGTTTTTT
TRBJ2-5	TRBD1	.	TRBV24-1	CATSDGQGAGETQYF	TGTGCCACCAGTGATGGACAGGGGGCCGGTGAGACCCAGTACTTC
TRBJ1-4	.	.	TRBV11-2	CASSRDMGEKLFF	TGTGCCAGTTCACGGGACATGGGTGAAAAACTGTTTTTT
TRBJ2-5	.	medium-sized	TRBV11-2	CASSSRLERETQYF	TGTGCCAGCAGCTCGAGACTAGAGCGAGAGACCCAGTACTTC
TRBJ2-5	.	.	TRBV25-1	CASSEFGQQETQYF	TGTGCCAGCAGTGAATTTGGCCAACAAGAGACCCAGTACTTC
TRBJ1-6	.	.	TRBV6-2/TRBV6-3	CASSLRITGGNSPLHF	TGTGCCAGCAGTTTGCGGATCACAGGAGGGAATTCACCCCTCCACTTT
TRBJ1-6	.	.	TRBV7-6	CASSPTREGKSPLHF	TGTGCCAGCAGCCCCACAAGGGAGGGCAAGTCACCCCTCCACTTT
TRBJ2-7	TRBD1	.	TRBV6-4	CASRVRAGGSYEQYF	TGTGCCAGCAGAGTCCGGGCAGGGGGCTCCTACGAGCAGTACTTC
TRBJ2-2	.	.	TRBV6-5	CASSPGRSGTGELFF	TGTGCCAGCAGTCCTGGACGGTCGGGCACCGGGGAGCTGTTTTTT
TRBJ1-6	.	few	TRBV6-1	CASRGVGGRNSPLHF	TGTGCCAGCAGGGGGGTGGGGGGGCGAAATTCACCCCTCCACTTT
TRBJ1-6	.	few	TRBV11-2	CASSLTPGHTNSPLHF	TGTGCCAGCAGCTTAACCCCGGGACACACAAATTCACCCCTCCACTTT
TRBJ2-7	TRBD1	.	TRBV11-2	CASSSTGRFSYEQYF	TGTGCCAGCAGCTCGACAGGGCGATTCTCCTACGAGCAGTACTTC
TRBJ2-1	TRBD2	few	TRBV4-2	CASSPDSGRALGEQFF	TGTGCCAGCAGCCCCGATAGCGGGAGGGCCCTCGGAGAGCAGTTCTTC
TRBJ1-1	TRBD1	few	TRBV11-1	CASSHTRDSLSAFF	TGTGCCAGCAGCCATACCCGGGACAGCCTCTCAGCTTTCTTT
TRBJ2-3	.	many	TRBV12-3/TRBV12-4	CASSFADTQYF	TGTGCCAGCAGTTTTGCAGATACGCAGTATTTT
TRBJ2-5	.	many	TRBV7-2	CASSSQKINRYNEQYF	TGTGCCAGCAGCTCCCAGAAGATCAACAGGTACAATGAGCAGTACTTC
TRBJ2-5	.	.	TRBV6-6	CASTEEVSSYNEQYF	TGTGCCAGCACCGAGGAGGTGAGCTCCTACAATGAGCAGTACTTC
TRBJ2-5	.	.	TRBV7-2	CASSYRLGAEGGEQYF	TGTGCCAGCAGCTACCGATTGGGGGCCGAAGGGGGGGAGCAGTACTTC
TRBJ2-5	TRBD2	few	TRBV29-1	CSVDGGNVGVETQYF	TGCAGCGTTGACGGGGGGAACGTGGGGGTCGAGACCCAGTACTTC
TRBJ2-3	TRBD1	large	TRBV7-7	CASSTGTGSTDTQYF	TGTGCTAGCAGCACCGGGACAGGGAGCACAGATACGCAGTATTTT
TRBJ2-4	.	.	TRBV27	CASRKVGGRYEQYF	TGTGCCAGCAGGAAAGTCGGGGGTAGGTACGAGCAGTACTTT
TRBJ2-1	.	many	TRBV6-2/TRBV6-3	CASSLQGNEQFF	TGTGCCAGCAGTTTGCAGGGAAATGAGCAGTTCTTC
TRBJ1-3	.	medium-sized	TRBV6-1	CASTSPGVRSGNTIYF	TGTGCCAGCACTTCCCCGGGCGTTCGCTCTGGAAACACCATATATTTT
TRBJ2-5	TRBD2	many	TRBV7-8	CASSTSGRGETQYF	TGTGCCAGCAGCACAAGCGGGAGAGGAGAGACCCAGTACTTC
TRBJ2-2	.	few	TRBV11-1	CATRGEGRTGELFF	TGTGCCACCAGGGGGGAGGGTCGCACCGGGGAGCTGTTTTTT
TRBJ2-5	.	many	TRBV6-1	CASSYLGRETQYF	TGTGCCAGCAGTTATCTGGGGAGGGAGACCCAGTACTTC
TRBJ2-5	.	many	TRBV6-1	CASRDSQETQYF	TGTGCCAGCAGAGACAGCCAAGAGACCCAGTACTTC
TRBJ2-3	TRBD2	.	TRBV6-1	CASRLAGWRVDTQYF	TGTGCCAGCAGGCTAGCGGGATGGAGGGTTGATACGCAGTATTTT